Here is one TCR beta chain with its context. The data belong to a study of CD8+ T cells in alopecia areata. Following RNA extraction, reverse transcription yielded cDNA that acted as the sequencing template. The table came from immunoSEQ multiplex PCR; TCRdb's copy has only in-frame clones and leaves some out. The sample yields a few hundred thousand clones, about 60% seen once. Treatment in this sample: oral pan-JAK inhibitor, 5-10 mg twice daily. This CDR3 is 14 amino acids long. Deletions cut 4 bases from V and 5 bases from J, with 12 bases between. Per germline, CDR1 SNHLY and CDR2 FYNNEI. The chain uses TRBV2 and TRBJ1-5, with a possible D match to TRBD1 (5 bases). Source: CD4+ T cells sorted from blood, taken around week 54, from a patient treated with tofacitinib. The sequence derives from a human donor with alopecia areata. The chain's CDR3 is CASSGQTQDQPQHF. The CDR3 nucleotides are TGTGCCAGCAGTGGACAGACCCAAGATCAGCCCCAGCATTTT.